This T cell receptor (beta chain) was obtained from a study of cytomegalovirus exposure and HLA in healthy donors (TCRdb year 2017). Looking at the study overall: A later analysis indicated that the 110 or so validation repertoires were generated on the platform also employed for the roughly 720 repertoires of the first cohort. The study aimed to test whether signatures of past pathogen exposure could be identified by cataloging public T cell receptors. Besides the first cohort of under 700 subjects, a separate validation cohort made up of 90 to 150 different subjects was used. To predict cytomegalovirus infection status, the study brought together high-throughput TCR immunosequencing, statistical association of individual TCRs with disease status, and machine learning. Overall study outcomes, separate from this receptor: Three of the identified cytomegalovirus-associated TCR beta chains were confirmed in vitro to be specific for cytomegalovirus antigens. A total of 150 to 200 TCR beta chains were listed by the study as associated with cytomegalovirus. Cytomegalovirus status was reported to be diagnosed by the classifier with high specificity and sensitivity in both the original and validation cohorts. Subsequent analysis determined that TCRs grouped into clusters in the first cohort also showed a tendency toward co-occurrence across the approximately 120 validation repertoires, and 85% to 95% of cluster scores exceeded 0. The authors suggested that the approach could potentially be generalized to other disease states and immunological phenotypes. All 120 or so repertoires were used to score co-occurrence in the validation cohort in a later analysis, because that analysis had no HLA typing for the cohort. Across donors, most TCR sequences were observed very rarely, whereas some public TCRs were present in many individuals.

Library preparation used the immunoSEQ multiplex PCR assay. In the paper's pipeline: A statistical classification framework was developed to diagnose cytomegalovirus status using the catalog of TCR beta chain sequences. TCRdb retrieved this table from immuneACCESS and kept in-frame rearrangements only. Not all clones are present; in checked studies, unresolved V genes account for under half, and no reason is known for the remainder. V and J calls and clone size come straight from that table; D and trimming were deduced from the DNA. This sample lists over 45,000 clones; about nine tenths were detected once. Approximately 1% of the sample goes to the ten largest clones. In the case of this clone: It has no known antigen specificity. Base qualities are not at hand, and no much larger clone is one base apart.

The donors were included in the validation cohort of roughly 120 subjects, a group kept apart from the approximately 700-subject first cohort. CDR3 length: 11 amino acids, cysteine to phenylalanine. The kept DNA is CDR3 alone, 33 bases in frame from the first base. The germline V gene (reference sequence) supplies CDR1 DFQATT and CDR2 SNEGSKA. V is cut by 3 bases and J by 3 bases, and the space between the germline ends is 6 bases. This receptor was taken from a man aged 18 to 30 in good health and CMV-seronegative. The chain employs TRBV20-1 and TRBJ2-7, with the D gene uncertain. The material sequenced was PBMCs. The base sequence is TGCAGTGCTAGTCTACTCTACGAGCAGTACTTC. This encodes CSASLLYEQYF.